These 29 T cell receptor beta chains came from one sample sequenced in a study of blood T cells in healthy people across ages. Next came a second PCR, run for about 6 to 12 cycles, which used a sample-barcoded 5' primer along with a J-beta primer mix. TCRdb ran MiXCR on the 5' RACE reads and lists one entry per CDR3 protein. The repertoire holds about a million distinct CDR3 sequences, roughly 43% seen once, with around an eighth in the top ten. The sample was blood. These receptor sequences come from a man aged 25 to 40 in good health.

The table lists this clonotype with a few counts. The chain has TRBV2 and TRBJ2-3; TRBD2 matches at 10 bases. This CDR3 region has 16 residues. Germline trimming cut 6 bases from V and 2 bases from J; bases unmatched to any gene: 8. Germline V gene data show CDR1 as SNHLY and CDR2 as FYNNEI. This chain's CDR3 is CASRRTSGVFTDTQYF. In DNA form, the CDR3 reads TGTGCCAGCAGAAGGACTAGCGGTGTTTTCACAGATACGCAGTATTTT.

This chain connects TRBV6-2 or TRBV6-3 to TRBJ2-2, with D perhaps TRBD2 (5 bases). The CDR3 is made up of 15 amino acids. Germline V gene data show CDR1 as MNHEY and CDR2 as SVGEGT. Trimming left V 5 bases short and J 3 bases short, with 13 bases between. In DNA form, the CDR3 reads TGTGCCAGCAGTACGGACTCAATTTACACCGGGGAGCTGTTTTTT. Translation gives CASSTDSIYTGELFF.

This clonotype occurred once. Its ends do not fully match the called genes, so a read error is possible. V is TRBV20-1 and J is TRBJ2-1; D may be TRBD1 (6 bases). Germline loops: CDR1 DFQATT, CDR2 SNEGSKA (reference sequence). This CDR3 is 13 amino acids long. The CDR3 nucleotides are TGTAGTGCTAGAGCCACCCTCAGGGGTGAGCAGTTCTTC. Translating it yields CSARATLRGEQFF.

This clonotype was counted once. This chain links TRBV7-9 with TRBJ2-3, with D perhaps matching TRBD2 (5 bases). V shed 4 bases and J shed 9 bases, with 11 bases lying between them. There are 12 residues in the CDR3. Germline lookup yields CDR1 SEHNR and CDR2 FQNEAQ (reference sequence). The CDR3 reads CASSYDGMTQYF. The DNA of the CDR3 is TGTGCCAGCAGCTACGACGGGATGACGCAGTATTTT.

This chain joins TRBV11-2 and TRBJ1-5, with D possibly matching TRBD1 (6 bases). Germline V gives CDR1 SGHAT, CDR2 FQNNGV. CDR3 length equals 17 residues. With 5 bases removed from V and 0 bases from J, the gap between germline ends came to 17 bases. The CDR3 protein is CASSPAGARYSNQPQHF. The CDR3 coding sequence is TGTGCCAGCAGCCCGGCAGGGGCGCGATATAGCAATCAGCCCCAGCATTTT.

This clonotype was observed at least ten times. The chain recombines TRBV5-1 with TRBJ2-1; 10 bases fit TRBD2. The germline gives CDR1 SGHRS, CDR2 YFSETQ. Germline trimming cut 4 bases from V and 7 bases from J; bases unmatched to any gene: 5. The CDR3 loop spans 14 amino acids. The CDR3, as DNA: TGCGCCAGCAGCGTTACTAGCGGGGTAAATGAGCAGTTCTTC. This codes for CASSVTSGVNEQFF.

Written as DNA, the CDR3 is TGTGCCAGCAGCACCGACAACAACTTGGGCTACACCTTC. Translation: CASSTDNNLGYTF. The chain recombines TRBV7-9 with TRBJ1-2; no clear D. The CDR3 sequence is 13 residues long. The germline CDR1 and CDR2 sequences are SEHNR and FQNEAQ (reference sequence). The V end lost 5 bases, the J end lost 8 bases, and 15 bases lay between the germline ends.

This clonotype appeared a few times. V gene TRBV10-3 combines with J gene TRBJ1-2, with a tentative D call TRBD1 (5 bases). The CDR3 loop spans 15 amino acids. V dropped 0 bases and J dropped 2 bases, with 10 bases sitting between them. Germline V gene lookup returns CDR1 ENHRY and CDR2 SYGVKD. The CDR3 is CAISESRGPNYGYTF. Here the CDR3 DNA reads TGTGCCATCAGTGAGTCTAGGGGACCAAACTATGGCTACACCTTC.

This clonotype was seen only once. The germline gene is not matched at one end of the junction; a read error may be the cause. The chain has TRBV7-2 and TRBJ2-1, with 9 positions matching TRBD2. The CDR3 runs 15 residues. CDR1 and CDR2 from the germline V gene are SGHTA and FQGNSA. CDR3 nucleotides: TGCGCCAGCAGCTTAACTGGCGGGGGGGCTGTTGTGCAGTTCTTC. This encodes CASSLTGGGAVVQFF.

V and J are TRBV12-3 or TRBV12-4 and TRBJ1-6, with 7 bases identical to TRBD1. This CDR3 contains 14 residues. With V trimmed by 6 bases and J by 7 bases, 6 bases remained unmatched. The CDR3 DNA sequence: TGTGCCAGCAGGGCCCTACAGGGGAATTCACCCCTCCACTTT. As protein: CASRALQGNSPLHF.

CDR3 region: CASSQDVSLYGYTF. CDR3 DNA: TGCGCCAGCAGCCAAGATGTCAGCCTCTATGGCTACACCTTC. The chain uses TRBV4-1 and TRBJ1-2, with no clear D. The CDR3 totals 14 residues. CDR1 is MGHRA and CDR2 is YSYEKL in the germline V gene. Trimming took 0 bases from V and 4 from J, leaving 9 bases between them.

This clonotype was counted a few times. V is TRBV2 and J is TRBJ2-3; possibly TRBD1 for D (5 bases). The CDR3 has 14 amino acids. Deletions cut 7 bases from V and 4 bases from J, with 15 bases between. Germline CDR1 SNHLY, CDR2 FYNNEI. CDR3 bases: TGTGCCAGCATGCCAAGGGGAACTGCAGATACGCAGTATTTT. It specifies CASMPRGTADTQYF.

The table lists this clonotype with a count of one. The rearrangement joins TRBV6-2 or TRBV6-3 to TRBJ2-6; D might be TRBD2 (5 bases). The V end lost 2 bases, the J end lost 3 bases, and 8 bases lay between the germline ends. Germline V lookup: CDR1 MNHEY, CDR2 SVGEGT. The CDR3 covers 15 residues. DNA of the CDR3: TGTGCCAGCAGTTACCGGGGTGGTGGGGCCAACGTCCTGACTTTC. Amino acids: CASSYRGGGANVLTF.

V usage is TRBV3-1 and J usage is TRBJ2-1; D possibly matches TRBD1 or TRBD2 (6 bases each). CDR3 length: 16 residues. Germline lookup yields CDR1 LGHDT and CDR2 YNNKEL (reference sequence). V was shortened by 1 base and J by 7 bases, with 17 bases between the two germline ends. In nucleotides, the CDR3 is TGTGCCAGCAGCCAAGCCCTTCCGGGGGCCGGGAATGAGCAGTTCTTC. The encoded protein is CASSQALPGAGNEQFF.

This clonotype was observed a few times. This chain's CDR3 is CAIRLGQVSYGYTF. In nucleotides, the CDR3 is TGTGCCATCAGACTGGGACAGGTTTCCTATGGCTACACCTTC. This sequence joins TRBV10-3 and TRBJ1-2; 8 nucleotides align to TRBD1. This CDR3 spans 14 amino acids. Germline CDR1 and CDR2: ENHRY and SYGVKD. V lost 6 bases to trimming and J lost 4 bases; unmatched junction nucleotides: 7.

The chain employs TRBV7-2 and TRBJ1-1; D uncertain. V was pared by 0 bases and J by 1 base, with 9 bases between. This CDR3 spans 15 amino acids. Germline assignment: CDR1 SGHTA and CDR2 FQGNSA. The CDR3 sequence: CASSLAGSANTEAFF. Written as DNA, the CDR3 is TGTGCCAGCAGCTTAGCAGGGTCGGCGAACACTGAAGCTTTCTTT.

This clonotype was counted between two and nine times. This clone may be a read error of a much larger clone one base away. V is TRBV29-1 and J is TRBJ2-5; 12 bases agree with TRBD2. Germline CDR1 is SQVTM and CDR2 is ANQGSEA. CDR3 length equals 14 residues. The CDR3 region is CTANGLAGSNEQYF. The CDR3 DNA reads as TGCACGGCCAACGGACTAGCGGGGTCCAATGAGCAGTACTTC.

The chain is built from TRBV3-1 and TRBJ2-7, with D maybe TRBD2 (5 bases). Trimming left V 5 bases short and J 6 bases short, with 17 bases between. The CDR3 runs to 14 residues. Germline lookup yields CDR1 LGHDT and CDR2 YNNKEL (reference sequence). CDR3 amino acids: CASSNRLEAGEQYF. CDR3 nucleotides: TGTGCCAGCAGCAACCGGCTCGAGGCGGGCGAGCAGTACTTC.

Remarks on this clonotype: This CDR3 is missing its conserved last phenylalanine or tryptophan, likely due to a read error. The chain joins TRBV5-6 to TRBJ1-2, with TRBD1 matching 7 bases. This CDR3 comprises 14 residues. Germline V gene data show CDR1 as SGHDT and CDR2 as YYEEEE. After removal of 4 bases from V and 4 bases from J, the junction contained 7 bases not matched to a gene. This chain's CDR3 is CASSQGAGGYGYTS. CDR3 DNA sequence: TGTGCCAGCAGCCAAGGGGCAGGGGGCTATGGCTACACCTCC.

The CDR3: CASSLGTGGSFAETQYF. CDR3 DNA sequence: TGTGCCAGCAGCTTAGGAACTGGCGGGAGTTTTGCAGAGACCCAGTACTTC. The chain carries TRBV7-2 and TRBJ2-5; 7 nucleotides line up with TRBD2. The CDR3 consists of 17 residues. The ends lost 1 base at V and 4 bases at J; junction bases unmatched: 12. Germline V gives CDR1 SGHTA, CDR2 FQGNSA.

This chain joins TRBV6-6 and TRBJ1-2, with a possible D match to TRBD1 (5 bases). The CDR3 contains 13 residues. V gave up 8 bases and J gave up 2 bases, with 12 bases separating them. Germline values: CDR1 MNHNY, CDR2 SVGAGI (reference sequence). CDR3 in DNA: TGTGCCAGCGGGGCTGCGGGGAACTATGGCTACACCTTC. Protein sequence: CASGAAGNYGYTF.

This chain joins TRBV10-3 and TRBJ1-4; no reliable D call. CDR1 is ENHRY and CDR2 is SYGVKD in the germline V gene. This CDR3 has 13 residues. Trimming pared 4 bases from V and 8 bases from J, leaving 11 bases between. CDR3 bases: TGTGCCATCAGTGGCCAGGTCAACGAAAAACTGTTTTTT. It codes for CAISGQVNEKLFF.

CDR3 nucleotides: TGTGCCAGCAGTTTTCCCCAGGGCACTAATTCACCCCTCCACTTT. It encodes CASSFPQGTNSPLHF. V gene TRBV28 combines with J gene TRBJ1-6; D perhaps matches TRBD1 (5 bases). This CDR3 is 15 amino acids long. The ends were cut back, 3 bases at V and 6 bases at J, with 12 bases in the middle. CDR1 MDHEN and CDR2 SYDVKM come from the germline V gene.

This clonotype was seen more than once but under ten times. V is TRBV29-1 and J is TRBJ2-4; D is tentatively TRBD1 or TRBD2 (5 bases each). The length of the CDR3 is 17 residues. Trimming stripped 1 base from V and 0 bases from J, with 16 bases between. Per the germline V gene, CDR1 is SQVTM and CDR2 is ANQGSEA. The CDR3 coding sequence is TGCAGCGTTGAAGGCTGGGGGACGGGGTTAGCCAAAAACATTCAGTACTTC. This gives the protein CSVEGWGTGLAKNIQYF.

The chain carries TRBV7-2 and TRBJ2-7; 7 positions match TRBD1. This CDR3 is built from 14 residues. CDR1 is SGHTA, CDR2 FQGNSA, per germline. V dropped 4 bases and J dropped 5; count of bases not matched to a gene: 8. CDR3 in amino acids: CASSSNRGDDEQYF. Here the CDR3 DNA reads TGTGCCAGCAGCTCAAACAGGGGTGACGACGAGCAGTACTTC.

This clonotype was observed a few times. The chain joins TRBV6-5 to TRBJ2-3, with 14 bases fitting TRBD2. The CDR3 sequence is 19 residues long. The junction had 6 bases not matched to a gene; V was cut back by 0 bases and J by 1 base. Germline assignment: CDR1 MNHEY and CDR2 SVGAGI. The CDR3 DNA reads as TGTGCCAGCAGTTACTCGACTAGCGGGGGGGCGAAGGGCACAGATACGCAGTATTTT. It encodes CASSYSTSGGAKGTDTQYF.

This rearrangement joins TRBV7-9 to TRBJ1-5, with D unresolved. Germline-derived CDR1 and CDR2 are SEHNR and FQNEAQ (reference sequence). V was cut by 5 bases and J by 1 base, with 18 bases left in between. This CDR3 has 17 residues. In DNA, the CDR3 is TGTGCCAGCAGCGGTTGGACCGCAGAATCAAGCAATCAGCCCCAGCATTTT. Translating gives CASSGWTAESSNQPQHF. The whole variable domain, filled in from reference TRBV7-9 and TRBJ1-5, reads DTGVSQNPRHKITKRGQNVTFRCDPISEHNRLYWYRQTLGQGPEFLTYFQNEAQLEKSRLLSDRFSAERPKGSFSTLEIQRTEQGDSAMYLCASSGWTAESSNQPQHFGDGTRLSIL.

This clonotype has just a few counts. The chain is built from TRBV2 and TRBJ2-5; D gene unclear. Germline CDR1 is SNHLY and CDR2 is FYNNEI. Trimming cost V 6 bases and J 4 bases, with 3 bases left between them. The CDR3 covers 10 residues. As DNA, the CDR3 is TGTGCCAGCAGATCAGAGACCCAGTACTTC. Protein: CASRSETQYF.

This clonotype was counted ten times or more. The CDR3 protein is CASSLQWDNSYNEQFF. CDR3 nucleotides: TGTGCCAGCAGCCTGCAATGGGACAACTCCTACAATGAGCAGTTCTTC. The chain recombines TRBV4-2 with TRBJ2-1; possibly TRBD1 for D (6 bases). V lost 4 bases and J lost 0, with 13 bases in between. Germline loops: CDR1 LGHNA, CDR2 YNFKEQ. The CDR3 is made up of 16 amino acids.